This T cell receptor (beta chain) stems from a study of cytomegalovirus exposure and HLA in healthy donors. This CDR3 is built from 16 residues. Germline trimming cut 2 bases from V and 9 bases from J; bases unmatched to any gene: 8. In germline, CDR1 is MNHEY, CDR2 SVGAGI. Researchers ran the PCR with 60 Vbeta and 13 Jbeta primers. Assay used: immunoSEQ multiplex PCR; TCRdb lists only in-frame clones, some missing. The sample records nearly 110,000 clones, 60% to 80% being singletons. Regarding this clone: As yet, its antigen is unknown.

The study, taken as a whole, reports: Exclusion applied to some V segments, including TRBV6-2 and TRBV6-3, as they were indistinguishable.

Sequencing was performed on PBMCs. This chain uses TRBV6-5 with TRBJ1-6; 9 positions match TRBD1. This TCR was sampled from a boy younger than 18 in good health and CMV-seronegative. CDR3 protein: CASSYITGGGGSPLHF. The CDR3 DNA follows: TGTGCCAGCAGTTACATAACAGGGGGCGGAGGTTCACCCCTCCACTTT.